This T cell receptor (beta chain) was captured in a study of blood T cells in healthy people across ages. For the second PCR, which ran for roughly 7 to 11 cycles, a sample-barcoded 5' primer and a J-beta primer mix were used. TCRdb re-called the 5' RACE reads through MiXCR, storing one row per CDR3 protein. The sample holds about 640,000 distinct CDR3 sequences, about 54% seen once. A single count supports this clonotype. V trimming: 5 bases; J trimming: 0 bases; junction bases outside the gene matches: 1. The CDR3 loop spans 14 amino acids. The specimen was blood. This receptor was taken from a man in his 60s in good health. V gene TRBV12-3 or TRBV12-4 combines with J gene TRBJ2-5; 9 bases are shared with TRBD1. CDR3 residues: CASSGTGNQETQYF. Here the CDR3 DNA reads TGTGCCAGCAGTGGGACAGGGAACCAAGAGACCCAGTACTTC.